This section outlines one T cell receptor (beta chain) sequence together with its context. This sample is part of a study of OX40 agonist ivuxolimab in advanced cancers. Generated by immunoSEQ multiplex PCR, the TCRdb table keeps only in-frame clones and is missing some. This sample has tens of thousands of clones; 81% occur once, and the top ten carry less than 1.2%. The CDR3 length is 12 residues. Germline V lookup: CDR1 WSHSY, CDR2 SAAADI. With 8 bases clipped from V and 5 bases from J, the junction kept 5 bases outside the gene matches. This rearrangement joins TRBV10-2 to TRBJ1-2, with 7 bases identical to TRBD1. The clonotype originates from an adult with an advanced solid tumor such as melanoma, head and neck, liver or kidney cancer. The source material was CD4+ or CD8+ T cells sorted from blood, sampled in a trial of the OX40 agonist ivuxolimab. The CDR3, as DNA: TGCGCCAGCCGGGACAGAACATATGGCTACACCTTC. This translates into CASRDRTYGYTF.